The present T cell receptor beta chain was sequenced within a study of blood T cell repertoires in COVID-19. The repertoire was sequenced with immunoSEQ multiplex PCR; TCRdb's copy has only in-frame clones and lacks some. The sample holds roughly 100,000 clones, around nine tenths seen once. The receptor was isolated from a human donor in a cohort sampled during active COVID-19. The specimen sequenced was peripheral blood.

The CDR3 loop reads CASTTGFNYGYTF. The CDR3 region has the DNA TGTGCCAGCACCACAGGTTTTAACTATGGCTACACCTTC. The chain combines TRBV28 with TRBJ1-2, with D maybe TRBD1 (5 bases). Germline V CDR1 and CDR2: MDHEN, SYDVKM. V shed 7 bases and J shed 1 base, with 10 bases lying between them. The CDR3 totals 13 residues.